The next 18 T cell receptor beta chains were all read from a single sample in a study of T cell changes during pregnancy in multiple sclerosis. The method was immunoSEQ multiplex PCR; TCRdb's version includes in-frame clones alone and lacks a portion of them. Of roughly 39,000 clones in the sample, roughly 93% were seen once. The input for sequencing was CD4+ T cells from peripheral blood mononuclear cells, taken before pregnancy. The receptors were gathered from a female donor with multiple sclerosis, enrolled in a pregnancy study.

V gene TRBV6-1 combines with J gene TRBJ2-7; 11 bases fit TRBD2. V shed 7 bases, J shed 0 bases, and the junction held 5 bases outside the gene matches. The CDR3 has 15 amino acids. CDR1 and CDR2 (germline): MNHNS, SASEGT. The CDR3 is CASTPTSGSSYEQYF. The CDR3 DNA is TGTGCCAGCACCCCCACTAGCGGGAGCTCCTACGAGCAGTACTTC.

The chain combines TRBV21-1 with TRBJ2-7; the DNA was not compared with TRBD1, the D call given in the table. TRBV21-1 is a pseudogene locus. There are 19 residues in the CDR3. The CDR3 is CASSQGGDRALSPLYEQYF. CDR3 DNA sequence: TGTGCCAGCAGTCAGGGGGGGGACAGGGCTCTCTCTCCCCTCTACGAGCAGTACTTC.

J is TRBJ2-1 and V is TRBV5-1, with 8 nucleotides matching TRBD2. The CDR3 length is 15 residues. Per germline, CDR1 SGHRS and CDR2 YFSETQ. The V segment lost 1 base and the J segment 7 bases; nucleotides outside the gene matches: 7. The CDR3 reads CASSLPIAGPNEQFF. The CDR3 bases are TGCGCCAGCAGCTTGCCGATAGCGGGACCAAATGAGCAGTTCTTC.

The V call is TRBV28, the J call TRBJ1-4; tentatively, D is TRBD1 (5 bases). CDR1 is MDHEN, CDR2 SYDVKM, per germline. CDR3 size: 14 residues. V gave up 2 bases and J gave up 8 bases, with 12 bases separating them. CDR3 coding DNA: TGTGCCAGCAGTTTAAGCGGGGGATTAGAAAAACTGTTTTTT. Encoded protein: CASSLSGGLEKLFF.

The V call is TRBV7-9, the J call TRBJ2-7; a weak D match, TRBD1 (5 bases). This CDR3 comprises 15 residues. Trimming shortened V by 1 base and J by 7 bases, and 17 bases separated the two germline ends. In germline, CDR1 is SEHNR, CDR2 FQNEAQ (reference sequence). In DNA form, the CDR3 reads TGTGCCAGCAGCTTAGGCAGGGTCCTCTCGGAAGAGCAGTACTTC. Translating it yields CASSLGRVLSEEQYF.

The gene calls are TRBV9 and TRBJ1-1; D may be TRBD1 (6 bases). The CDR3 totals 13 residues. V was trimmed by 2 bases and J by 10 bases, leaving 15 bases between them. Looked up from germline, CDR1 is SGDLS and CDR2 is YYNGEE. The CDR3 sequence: CASSVGTNRVAFF. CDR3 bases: TGTGCCAGCAGCGTCGGGACAAATAGGGTAGCTTTCTTT.

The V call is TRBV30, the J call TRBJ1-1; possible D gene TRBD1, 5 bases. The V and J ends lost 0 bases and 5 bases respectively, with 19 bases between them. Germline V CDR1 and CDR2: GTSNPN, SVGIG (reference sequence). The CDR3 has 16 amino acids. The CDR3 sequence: CAWSVQVRGRETEAFF. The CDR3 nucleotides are TGTGCCTGGAGTGTACAGGTGCGGGGACGTGAGACTGAAGCTTTCTTT. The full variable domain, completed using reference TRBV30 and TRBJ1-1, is SQTIHQWPATLVQPVGSPLSLECTVEGTSNPNLYWYRQAAGRGLQLLFYSVGIGQISSEVPQNLSASRPQDRQFILSSKKLLLSDSGFYLCAWSVQVRGRETEAFFGQGTRLTVV.

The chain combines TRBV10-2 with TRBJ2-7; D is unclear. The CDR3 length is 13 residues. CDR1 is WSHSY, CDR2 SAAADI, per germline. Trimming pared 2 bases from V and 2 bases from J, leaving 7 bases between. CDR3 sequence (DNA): TGCGCCAGCAGTGAGGTTCAAACCTACGAGCAGTACTTC. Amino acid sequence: CASSEVQTYEQYF.

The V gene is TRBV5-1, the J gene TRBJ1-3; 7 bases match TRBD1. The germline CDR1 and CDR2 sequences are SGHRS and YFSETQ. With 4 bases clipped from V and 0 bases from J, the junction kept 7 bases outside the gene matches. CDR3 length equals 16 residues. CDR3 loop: CASSRGQFSSGNTIYF. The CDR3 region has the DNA TGCGCCAGCAGCCGGGGACAGTTTAGCTCTGGAAACACCATATATTTT.

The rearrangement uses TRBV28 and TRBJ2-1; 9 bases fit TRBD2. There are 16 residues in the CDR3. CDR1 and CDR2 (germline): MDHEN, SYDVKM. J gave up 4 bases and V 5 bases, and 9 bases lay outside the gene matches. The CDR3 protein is CASSHPPGLAYNEQFF. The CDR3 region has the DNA TGTGCCAGCAGTCATCCCCCGGGACTAGCTTACAATGAGCAGTTCTTC.

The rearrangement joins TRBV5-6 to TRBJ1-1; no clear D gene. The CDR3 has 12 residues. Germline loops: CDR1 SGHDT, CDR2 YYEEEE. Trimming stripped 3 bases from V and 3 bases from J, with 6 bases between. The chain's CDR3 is CASSSLYTEAFF. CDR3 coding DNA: TGTGCCAGCAGCTCCCTTTACACTGAAGCTTTCTTT. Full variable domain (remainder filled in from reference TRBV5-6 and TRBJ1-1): DAGVTQSPTHLIKTRGQQVTLRCSPKSGHDTVSWYQQALGQGPQFIFQYYEEEERQRGNFPDRFSGHQFPNYSSELNVNALLLGDSALYLCASSSLYTEAFFGQGTRLTVV.

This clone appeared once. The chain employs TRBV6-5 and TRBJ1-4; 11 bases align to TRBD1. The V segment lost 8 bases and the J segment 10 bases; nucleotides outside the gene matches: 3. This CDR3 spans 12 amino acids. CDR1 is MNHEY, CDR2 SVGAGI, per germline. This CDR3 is CASGQGAGKLFF. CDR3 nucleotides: TGTGCCAGCGGACAGGGGGCCGGAAAACTGTTTTTT.

The CDR3 bases are TGTGCCAGCAGCTTATCGTCCCAGCGGGGAAGTGAGCAGTTCTTC. As protein: CASSLSSQRGSEQFF. This chain connects TRBV11-3 to TRBJ2-1, with TRBD2 matching 7 bases. The CDR3 spans 15 residues. V was pared by 2 bases and J by 9 bases, with 10 bases of the junction left unmatched. Germline V gene data show CDR1 as SGHNT and CDR2 as YENEEA.

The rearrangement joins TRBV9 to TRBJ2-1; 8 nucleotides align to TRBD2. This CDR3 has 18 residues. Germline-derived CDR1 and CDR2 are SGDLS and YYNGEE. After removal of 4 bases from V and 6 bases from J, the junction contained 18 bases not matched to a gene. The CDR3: CASSPCPGREGRCNEQFF. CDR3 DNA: TGTGCCAGCAGCCCATGCCCTGGACGGGAGGGCCGCTGCAATGAGCAGTTCTTC.

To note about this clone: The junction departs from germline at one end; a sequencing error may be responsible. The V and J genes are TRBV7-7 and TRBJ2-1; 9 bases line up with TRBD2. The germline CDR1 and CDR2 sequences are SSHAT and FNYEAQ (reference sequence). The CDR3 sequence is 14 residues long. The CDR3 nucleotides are TGTGCTAGCAGCCGCGGGAGGGCTGACAATGAGCAGTTCTTC. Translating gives CASSRGRADNEQFF.

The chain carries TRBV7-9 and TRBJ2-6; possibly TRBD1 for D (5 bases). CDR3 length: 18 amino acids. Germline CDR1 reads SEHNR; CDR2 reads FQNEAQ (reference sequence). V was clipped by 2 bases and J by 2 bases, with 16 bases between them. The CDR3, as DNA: TGTGCCAGCAGCTTACGGCAGGGCGAGATTGCTGGGGCCAACGTCCTGACTTTC. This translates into CASSLRQGEIAGANVLTF.

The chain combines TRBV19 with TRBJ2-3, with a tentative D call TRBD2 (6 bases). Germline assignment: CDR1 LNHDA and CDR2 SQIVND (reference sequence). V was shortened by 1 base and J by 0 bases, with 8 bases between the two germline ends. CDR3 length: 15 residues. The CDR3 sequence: CASSIGAGSTDTQYF. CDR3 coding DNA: TGTGCCAGTAGTATAGGGGCGGGAAGCACAGATACGCAGTATTTT. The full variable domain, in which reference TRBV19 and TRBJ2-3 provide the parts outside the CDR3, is DGGITQSPKYLFRKEGQNVTLSCEQNLNHDAMYWYRQDPGQGLRLIYYSQIVNDFQKGDIAEGYSVSREKKESFPLTVTSAQKNPTAFYLCASSIGAGSTDTQYFGPGTRLTVL.

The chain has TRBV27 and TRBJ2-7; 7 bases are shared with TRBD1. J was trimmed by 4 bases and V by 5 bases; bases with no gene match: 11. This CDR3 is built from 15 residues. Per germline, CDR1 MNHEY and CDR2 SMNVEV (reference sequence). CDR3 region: CASSLLPTTGYEQYF. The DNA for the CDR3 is TGTGCCAGCAGTCTACTCCCCACGACAGGGTACGAGCAGTACTTC.